Below, 17 T cell receptor beta chains from the same sample are listed, as sequenced in a study of blood T cell repertoires in COVID-19. Libraries were prepared by immunoSEQ multiplex PCR; TCRdb keeps only in-frame clonotypes and omits some of them. The profile covers about 440,000 clones, with 70% to 90% appearing a single time and approximately 2% taken by the ten largest. Sequenced: PBMCs or T cells enriched from blood (not recorded which). All receptors come from a woman younger than 30 with acute COVID-19.

Concerning this clone: This sequence may be a read error, since a much larger clone differs from it by one base. The chain is built from TRBV11-3 and TRBJ1-2; the D gene is possibly TRBD1 (6 bases). The CDR3 runs 13 residues. V was pared by 3 bases and J by 4 bases, with 9 bases between. Germline CDR1 reads SGHNT; CDR2 reads YENEEA. Here the CDR3 reads CASSLDSSYGYTF. The DNA for the CDR3 is TGTGCCAGCAGCTTGGACAGTTCCTATGGCTACACCTTC.

The CDR3 bases are TGTGCCAGCAGTCCGGGACTCCAGAGGGAGCAGTTCTTC. Protein product: CASSPGLQREQFF. The genes are TRBV27 and TRBJ2-1, with TRBD2 as a possible D gene (6 bases). Germline V gene sequence: CDR1 MNHEY, CDR2 SMNVEV (reference sequence). The CDR3 sequence is 13 residues long. The V gene lost 5 bases and the J gene lost 10 bases, with 15 bases spanning the gap.

The rearrangement links TRBV18 to TRBJ1-5, with D tentatively TRBD1 (5 bases). The V end lost 2 bases, the J end lost 3 bases, and 8 bases lay between the germline ends. This CDR3 is built from 14 residues. Per germline, CDR1 KGHSH and CDR2 LQKENI. In DNA, the CDR3 is TGTGCCAGCTCACCAAGACAGTTCAATCAGCCCCAGCATTTT. Its translation: CASSPRQFNQPQHF.

In nucleotides, the CDR3 is TGTGCCAGCAGCGTAGACTGGGTCAGGGAGCAGTACTTC. Encoded protein: CASSVDWVREQYF. The chain carries TRBV9 and TRBJ2-7; D is undetermined. This CDR3 has 13 residues. Germline assignment: CDR1 SGDLS and CDR2 YYNGEE. Trimming removed 0 bases from V and 7 bases from J, with 11 bases in between.

This clone was detected only once. The rearrangement joins TRBV19 to TRBJ2-5; no firm D call. Germline-derived CDR1 and CDR2 are LNHDA and SQIVND (reference sequence). V was trimmed by 6 bases and J by 4 bases, leaving 18 bases between them. This CDR3 contains 15 residues. The DNA for the CDR3 is TGTGCCAGTAGCAAGGAGCGCCATCGGCCAGAGACCCAGTACTTC. Encoded protein: CASSKERHRPETQYF.

This chain connects TRBV10-3 to TRBJ1-6; D is possibly TRBD1 (6 bases). V was shortened by 5 bases and J by 7 bases, with 18 bases between the two germline ends. The CDR3 has 16 residues. Germline V gene sequence: CDR1 ENHRY, CDR2 SYGVKD. The DNA of the CDR3 is TGTGCCATCAGTAATATTTTACTACAGGGAAATTCACCCCTCCACTTT. It specifies CAISNILLQGNSPLHF.

The chain carries TRBV15 and TRBJ1-6; tentative D call: TRBD1 (6 bases). The CDR3 is 16 residues long. V lost 3 bases and J 8 bases, leaving 17 bases between the germline ends. The germline V gene encodes CDR1 LNHNV and CDR2 YYDKDF (reference sequence). The CDR3 coding sequence is TGTGCCACCAGCAGGGAGGCAGGACAGACGGATTCACCCCTCCACTTT. This encodes CATSREAGQTDSPLHF.

The gene calls are TRBV9 and TRBJ2-2, with a tentative D call TRBD2 (6 bases). The CDR3 has 14 amino acids. Germline CDR1 and CDR2: SGDLS and YYNGEE. Trimming stripped 4 bases from V and 5 bases from J, with 12 bases between. The CDR3 DNA reads as TGTGCCAGCAGCCCGGGACTGGAAACCGGGGAGCTGTTTTTT. This codes for CASSPGLETGELFF.

This clone is a singleton in its sample. This chain connects TRBV11-2 to TRBJ2-3; 8 positions agree with TRBD1. The CDR3 covers 15 residues. Losses at the gene ends were 3 bases for V and 7 bases for J; bases not matched to a gene: 9. Per germline, CDR1 SGHAT and CDR2 FQNNGV. In DNA form, the CDR3 reads TGTGCCAGCAGCTTCATCACAGGGGGTGAATATACGCAGTATTTT. Protein product: CASSFITGGEYTQYF.

The chain employs TRBV5-1 and TRBJ2-3; no firm D call. Trimming took off 2 bases at V and 1 base at J, with 8 bases between the two ends. Germline V gene sequence: CDR1 SGHRS, CDR2 YFSETQ. The CDR3 is made up of 14 amino acids. CDR3 DNA: TGCGCCAGCAGCTTTACAGTTCGCACAGATACGCAGTATTTT. This sequence encodes CASSFTVRTDTQYF.

This chain links TRBV25-1 with TRBJ2-3, with 9 bases aligning to TRBD1. Losses at the gene ends were 6 bases for V and 2 bases for J; bases not matched to a gene: 6. The CDR3 is 15 residues long. CDR1 and CDR2 from the germline V gene are MGHDK and SYGVNS. CDR3 loop: CASSATGGPTDTQYF. The CDR3 DNA reads as TGTGCCAGCAGCGCAACAGGGGGCCCCACAGATACGCAGTATTTT.

The chain joins TRBV2 to TRBJ1-1, with a tentative D call TRBD1 (6 bases). This CDR3 region has 13 residues. CDR1 and CDR2 (germline): SNHLY, FYNNEI. Trimming took 10 bases from V and 6 from J, leaving 18 bases between them. The CDR3 region is CAILQGRLAEAFF. CDR3 bases: TGTGCCATTCTACAGGGTAGGCTCGCTGAAGCTTTCTTT. Full variable domain (missing parts from reference TRBV2 and TRBJ1-1): EPEVTQTPSHQVTQMGQEVILRCVPISNHLYFYWYRQILGQKVEFLVSFYNNEISEKSEIFDDQFSVERPDGSNFTLKIRSTKLEDSAMYFCAILQGRLAEAFFGQGTRLTVV.

The chain links TRBV21-1 to TRBJ2-7; whether TRBD1, the table's D call, matches the DNA was not checked. TRBV21-1 is a pseudogene locus. The CDR3 is 14 residues long. This chain's CDR3 is CASSMDRGLHEQYF. The DNA of the CDR3 is TGTGCCAGCAGCATGGACAGGGGCCTACACGAGCAGTACTTC.

This clone was seen only a few times. The chain is built from TRBV7-8 and TRBJ1-2; D may be TRBD1 (6 bases). Per the germline V gene, CDR1 is SGHVS and CDR2 is FQNEAQ. The CDR3 loop spans 14 amino acids. Trimming took 4 bases from V and 1 from J, leaving 10 bases between them. The CDR3 DNA is TGTGCCAGCAGCTCTGGGACAAGTAACTATGGCTACACCTTC. Its translation is CASSSGTSNYGYTF.

The V gene is TRBV7-9, the J gene TRBJ2-5, with TRBD1 matching over 9 bases. The germline gives CDR1 SEHNR, CDR2 FQNEAQ (reference sequence). V was clipped by 2 bases and J by 5 bases; unmatched bases: 3. The CDR3 loop spans 14 amino acids. The CDR3 region has the DNA TGTGCCAGCAGCTTAACAGGGGGCAAGGAGACCCAGTACTTC. This codes for CASSLTGGKETQYF.

The V call is TRBV5-5, the J call TRBJ1-1, with 7 bases aligning to TRBD1. V lost 0 bases to trimming and J lost 4 bases; unmatched junction nucleotides: 9. This CDR3 region has 16 residues. Per the germline V gene, CDR1 is SGHKS and CDR2 is YYEKEE (reference sequence). CDR3 sequence (DNA): TGTGCCAGCAGCTTGGGGGTCCGGGACAGAGGCACTGAAGCTTTCTTT. Residues: CASSLGVRDRGTEAFF.

The chain uses TRBV27 and TRBJ2-7, with 8 positions matching TRBD1. Germline CDR1 MNHEY, CDR2 SMNVEV (reference sequence). V gave up 6 bases and J gave up 6 bases; unmatched junction bases: 7. The length of the CDR3 is 13 residues. The CDR3 coding sequence is TGTGCCAGCAGGGAACAGACAGGGGCCGAGCAGTACTTC. It codes for CASREQTGAEQYF.